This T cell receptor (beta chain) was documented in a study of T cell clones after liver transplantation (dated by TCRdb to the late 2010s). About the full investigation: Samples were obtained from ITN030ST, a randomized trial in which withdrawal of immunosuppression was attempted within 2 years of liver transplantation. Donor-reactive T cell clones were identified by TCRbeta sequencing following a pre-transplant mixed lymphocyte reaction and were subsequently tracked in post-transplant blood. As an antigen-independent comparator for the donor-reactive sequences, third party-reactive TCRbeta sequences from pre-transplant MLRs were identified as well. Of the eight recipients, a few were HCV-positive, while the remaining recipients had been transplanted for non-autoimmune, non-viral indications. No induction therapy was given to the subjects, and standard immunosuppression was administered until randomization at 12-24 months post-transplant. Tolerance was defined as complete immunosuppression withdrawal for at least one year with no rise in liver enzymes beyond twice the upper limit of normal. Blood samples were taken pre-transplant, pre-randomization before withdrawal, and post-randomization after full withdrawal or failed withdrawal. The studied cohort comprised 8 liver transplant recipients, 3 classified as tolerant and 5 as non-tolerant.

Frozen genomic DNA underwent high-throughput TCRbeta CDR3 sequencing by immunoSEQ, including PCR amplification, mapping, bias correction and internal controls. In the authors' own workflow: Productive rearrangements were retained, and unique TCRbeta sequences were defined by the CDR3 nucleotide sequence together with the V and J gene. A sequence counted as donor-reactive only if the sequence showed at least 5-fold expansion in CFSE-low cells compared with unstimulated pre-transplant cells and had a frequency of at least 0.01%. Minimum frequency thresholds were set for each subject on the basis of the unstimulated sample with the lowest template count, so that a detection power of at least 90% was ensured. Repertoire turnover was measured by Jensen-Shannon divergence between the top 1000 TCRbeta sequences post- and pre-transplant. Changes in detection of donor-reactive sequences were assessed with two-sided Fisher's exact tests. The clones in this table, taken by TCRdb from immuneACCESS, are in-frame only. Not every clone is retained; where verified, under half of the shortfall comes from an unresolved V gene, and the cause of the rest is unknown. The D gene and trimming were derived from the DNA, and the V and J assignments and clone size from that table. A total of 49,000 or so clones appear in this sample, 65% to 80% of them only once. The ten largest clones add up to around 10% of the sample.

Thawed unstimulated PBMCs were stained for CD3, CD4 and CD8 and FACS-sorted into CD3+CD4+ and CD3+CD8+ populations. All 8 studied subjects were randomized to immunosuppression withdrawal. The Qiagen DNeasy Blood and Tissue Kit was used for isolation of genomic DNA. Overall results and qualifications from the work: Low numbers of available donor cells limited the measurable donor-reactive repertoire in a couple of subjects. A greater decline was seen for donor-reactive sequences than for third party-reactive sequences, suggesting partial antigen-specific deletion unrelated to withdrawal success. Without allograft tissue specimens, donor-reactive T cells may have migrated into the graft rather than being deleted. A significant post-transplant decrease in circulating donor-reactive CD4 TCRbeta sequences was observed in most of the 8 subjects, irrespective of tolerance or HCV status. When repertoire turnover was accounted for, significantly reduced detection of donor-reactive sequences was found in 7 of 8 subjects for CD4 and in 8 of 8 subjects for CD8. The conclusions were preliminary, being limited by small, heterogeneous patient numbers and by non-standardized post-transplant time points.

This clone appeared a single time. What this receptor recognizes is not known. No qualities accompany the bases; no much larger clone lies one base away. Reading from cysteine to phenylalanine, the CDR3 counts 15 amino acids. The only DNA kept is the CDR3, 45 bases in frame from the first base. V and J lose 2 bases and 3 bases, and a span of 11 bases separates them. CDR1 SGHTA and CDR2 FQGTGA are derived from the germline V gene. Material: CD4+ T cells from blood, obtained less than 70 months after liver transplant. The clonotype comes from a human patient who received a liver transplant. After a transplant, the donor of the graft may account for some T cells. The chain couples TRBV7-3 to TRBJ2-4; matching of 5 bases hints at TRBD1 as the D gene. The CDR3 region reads CASSLYGAGKNIQYF. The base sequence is TGTGCCAGCAGCTTATATGGGGCCGGCAAAAACATTCAGTACTTC. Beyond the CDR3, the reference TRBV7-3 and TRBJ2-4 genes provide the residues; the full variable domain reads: GAGVSQTPSNKVTEKGKYVELRCDPISGHTALYWYRQSLGQGPEFLIYFQGTGAADDSGLPNDRFFAVRPEGSVSTLKIQRTERGDSAVYLCASSLYGAGKNIQYFGAGTRLSVL.